Each of the 22 T cell receptor beta chains below was sequenced from the same sample in a study of cytomegalovirus exposure and HLA in healthy donors. The PCR was carried out with 60 Vbeta primers and 13 Jbeta primers. Only in-frame clones appear in the TCRdb table, and some are missing; sequencing was by immunoSEQ multiplex PCR. The data show tens of thousands of clones, 80% seen once. The sequenced sample was PBMCs. These receptors were collected from a woman aged 25 to 39 in good health and CMV-seronegative.

This chain uses TRBV14 with TRBJ2-5; weak D call: TRBD1 (6 bases). Germline V gene lookup returns CDR1 SGHDN and CDR2 FVKESK. The V end lost 0 bases, the J end lost 5 bases, and 13 bases lay between the germline ends. The CDR3 is made up of 15 amino acids. In DNA, the CDR3 is TGTGCCAGCAGCCAAGAGACAGGACCCCGGGAGACCCAGTACTTC. Amino acid sequence: CASSQETGPRETQYF.

The V and J genes are TRBV30 and TRBJ1-5, with D possibly being TRBD1 (5 bases). V was clipped by 4 bases and J by 4 bases, with 11 bases between them. The germline gives CDR1 GTSNPN, CDR2 SVGIG (reference sequence). The CDR3 has 13 amino acids. CDR3 in amino acids: CAWTARANQPQHF. The CDR3 bases are TGTGCCTGGACGGCCAGGGCAAATCAGCCCCAGCATTTT. Based on the CDR3 plus reference TRBV30 and TRBJ1-5, the full variable domain is SQTIHQWPATLVQPVGSPLSLECTVEGTSNPNLYWYRQAAGRGLQLLFYSVGIGQISSEVPQNLSASRPQDRQFILSSKKLLLSDSGFYLCAWTARANQPQHFGDGTRLSIL.

V is TRBV10-3 and J is TRBJ2-1; 10 positions match TRBD2. The germline V gene encodes CDR1 ENHRY and CDR2 SYGVKD. This CDR3 comprises 14 residues. With 8 bases clipped from V and 5 bases from J, the junction kept 6 bases outside the gene matches. CDR3 region: CAIGVAGGDNEQFF. The DNA for the CDR3 is TGTGCCATCGGAGTAGCGGGAGGAGACAATGAGCAGTTCTTC.

The chain links TRBV25-1 to TRBJ2-5, with TRBD1 matching 9 bases. V shed 5 bases and J 4 bases; nucleotides not matched to a gene: 5. The germline V gene encodes CDR1 MGHDK and CDR2 SYGVNS. The CDR3 is 14 amino acids. CDR3 sequence reads: CASSPTGGAETQYF. As DNA, the CDR3 is TGTGCCAGCAGTCCAACAGGGGGCGCAGAGACCCAGTACTTC.

J is TRBJ1-1 and V is TRBV4-1; D is possibly TRBD1 (6 bases). CDR1 and CDR2 (germline): MGHRA, YSYEKL. V lost 3 bases and J lost 3, with 14 bases in between. The CDR3 spans 15 residues. CDR3 nucleotides: TGCGCCAGCAGCCACGAGCGGGGGCGGGACACTGAAGCTTTCTTT. Protein product: CASSHERGRDTEAFF.

This rearrangement joins TRBV4-1 to TRBJ2-5; TRBD2 agrees at 9 bases. The V gene's germline CDR1 is MGHRA and CDR2 YSYEKL. This CDR3 has 17 amino acids. V dropped 4 bases and J dropped 5; count of bases not matched to a gene: 14. DNA of the CDR3: TGCGCCAGCAGCCGAGTGCCGGGACTAGCAGAAGGGGAGACCCAGTACTTC. Translating gives CASSRVPGLAEGETQYF.

This chain uses TRBV28 with TRBJ1-2; tentative D call: TRBD1 (5 bases). Germline CDR1 is MDHEN and CDR2 is SYDVKM. Trimming left V 4 bases short and J 0 bases short, with 15 bases between. The CDR3 totals 16 residues. The DNA of the CDR3 is TGTGCCAGCAGTTCGGTCGATCTGACAGCTAACTATGGCTACACCTTC. Amino acid sequence: CASSSVDLTANYGYTF.

The chain is built from TRBV15 and TRBJ1-2, with D possibly being TRBD1 (5 bases). The CDR3 loop spans 14 amino acids. The germline V gene encodes CDR1 LNHNV and CDR2 YYDKDF (reference sequence). Trimming left V 0 bases short and J 7 bases short, with 12 bases between. The CDR3 DNA reads TGTGCCACCAGCAGAGATTGGCAGGGCGGTGGCTACACCTTC. Residues: CATSRDWQGGGYTF.

The chain carries TRBV7-9 and TRBJ2-7; 7 bases are a match to TRBD2. The CDR3 is 16 residues long. Unmatched junction bases numbered 13, after V lost 4 bases and J lost 4 bases. Germline loops: CDR1 SEHNR, CDR2 FQNEAQ (reference sequence). The CDR3 region has the DNA TGTGCCAGCAGCTACGGGGACGGGAGGCCGACTTACGAGCAGTACTTC. As protein: CASSYGDGRPTYEQYF.

The chain combines TRBV19 with TRBJ1-4; D gene uncertain. The CDR3 totals 13 residues. Germline CDR1 and CDR2: LNHDA and SQIVND (reference sequence). V was trimmed by 0 bases and J by 8 bases, leaving 7 bases between them. CDR3 bases: TGTGCCAGTAGTATAGATCTATGGGAAAAACTGTTTTTT. Protein sequence: CASSIDLWEKLFF.

CDR3 residues: CASSGAGGSTEAFF. In DNA, the CDR3 is TGCGCCAGCAGCGGGGCGGGGGGTAGCACTGAAGCTTTCTTT. The chain uses TRBV5-1 and TRBJ1-1; tentative D call: TRBD1 (5 bases). V shed 4 bases and J shed 4 bases, with 14 bases lying between them. In germline, CDR1 is SGHRS, CDR2 YFSETQ. The CDR3 spans 14 residues.

The table lists this clone with a count of one. The chain employs TRBV9 and TRBJ2-5; 9 positions match TRBD2. Germline V gene sequence: CDR1 SGDLS, CDR2 YYNGEE. The V gene end was trimmed by 1 base and the J gene end by 1 base; junction bases not matched to a gene: 11. This CDR3 has 18 residues. CDR3 region: CASSVKGGGGPIQETQYF. Here the CDR3 DNA reads TGTGCCAGCAGCGTAAAAGGCGGGGGGGGGCCAATCCAAGAGACCCAGTACTTC.

This clone came up a few times. V is TRBV16 and J is TRBJ1-4, with D hard to call. Trimming took off 4 bases at V and 14 bases at J, with 20 bases between the two ends. Germline loops: CDR1 KGHSY, CDR2 FQNENV. The CDR3 has 14 amino acids. The DNA of the CDR3 is TGTGCCAGCAGCCCTCTATCGGACTTACGTAGTCTGTTTTTT. Its translation is CASSPLSDLRSLFF.

This clone has a single count. The chain employs TRBV25-1 and TRBJ1-3; D uncertain. CDR1 and CDR2 from the germline V gene are MGHDK and SYGVNS. V was trimmed by 3 bases and J by 1 base, leaving 7 bases between them. The CDR3 has 14 residues. In DNA form, the CDR3 reads TGTGCCAGCAGTGAGGGAGGGTCTGGAAACACCATATATTTT. It yields the protein CASSEGGSGNTIYF.

On this clone: At one end, the junction sequence differs from germline, possibly due to a read error. The chain couples TRBV7-7 to TRBJ2-7; D ambiguous. The CDR3 runs 13 residues. Germline loops: CDR1 SSHAT, CDR2 FNYEAQ (reference sequence). The CDR3: CASSLGIASEQYF. The CDR3 DNA sequence: TGTGCTAGCAGCTTAGGGATAGCCTCCGAGCAGTACTTC.

The V gene is TRBV27, the J gene TRBJ2-2; 7 bases fit TRBD1. The CDR3 sequence is 14 residues long. Unmatched junction bases numbered 3, after V lost 4 bases and J lost 4 bases. The germline V gene encodes CDR1 MNHEY and CDR2 SMNVEV (reference sequence). CDR3: CASSSAGGTGELFF. In nucleotides, the CDR3 is TGTGCCAGCAGTTCAGCAGGGGGCACCGGGGAGCTGTTTTTT.

The genes are TRBV6-1 and TRBJ2-1; 8 bases map to TRBD1. Per germline, CDR1 MNHNS and CDR2 SASEGT. The V and J ends lost 6 bases and 5 bases, in that order; junction bases with no gene match: 9. The CDR3 length is 15 residues. The CDR3 coding sequence is TGTGCCAGCAGGGGGATTGACAGGGGACACAATGAGCAGTTCTTC. It encodes CASRGIDRGHNEQFF.

The chain links TRBV9 to TRBJ2-7; a possible D gene is TRBD1 (6 bases). CDR1 is SGDLS, CDR2 YYNGEE, per germline. The CDR3 has 15 residues. The germline V and J ends were trimmed by 3 bases and 0 bases, with 13 bases remaining between them. The CDR3 DNA is TGTGCCAGCAGCGGTCCCGGACAGAGCTCCTACGAGCAGTACTTC. Protein product: CASSGPGQSSYEQYF.

The rearrangement links TRBV9 to TRBJ1-3; D call uncertain. V lost 3 bases and J lost 4, with 8 bases in between. CDR1 SGDLS and CDR2 YYNGEE come from the germline V gene. The CDR3 runs to 13 residues. CDR3: CASSANSGNTIYF. The DNA for the CDR3 is TGTGCCAGCAGCGCCAACAGCGGAAACACCATATATTTT. Full variable domain (outside the CDR3, taken from reference TRBV9 and TRBJ1-3): DSGVTQTPKHLITATGQRVTLRCSPRSGDLSVYWYQQSLDQGLQFLIQYYNGEERAKGNILERFSAQQFPDLHSELNLSSLELGDSALYFCASSANSGNTIYFGEGSWLTVV.

This rearrangement joins TRBV7-2 to TRBJ2-1, with TRBD2 matching 7 bases. CDR3 length: 16 amino acids. Germline lookup yields CDR1 SGHTA and CDR2 FQGNSA. Losses at the gene ends were 1 base for V and 5 bases for J; bases not matched to a gene: 8. The CDR3 DNA reads as TGTGCCAGCAGCTTAGTGGGCGGGAGTTTCAACAATGAGCAGTTCTTC. Translation: CASSLVGGSFNNEQFF.

The chain is built from TRBV5-6 and TRBJ2-5; D possibly corresponds to TRBD1 (5 bases). The CDR3 is 13 residues long. V lost 3 bases and J lost 5, with 11 bases in between. CDR1 and CDR2 (germline): SGHDT, YYEEEE. The CDR3: CASSSRVMETQYF. The CDR3 nucleotides read TGTGCCAGCAGCTCCAGGGTGATGGAGACCCAGTACTTC.

This clone was counted between two and nine times. J is TRBJ2-7 and V is TRBV7-2; no clear D gene. There are 13 residues in the CDR3. The germline V gene has CDR1 SGHTA and CDR2 FQGNSA. Trimming left V 3 bases short and J 6 bases short, with 12 bases between. CDR3 DNA: TGTGCCAGCAGCTTCGTGGGCTACCGCGAGCAGTACTTC. Its translation is CASSFVGYREQYF.